The next 10 T cell receptor beta chains were all read from a single sample in a study of shared clonotypes between healthy human individuals. Sequencing used immunoSEQ multiplex PCR; TCRdb keeps in-frame clones, though not all of them. The top ten clones hold around 0.38% of a sample with approximately 1.5 million clones, approximately 98.5% of them seen once. What was sequenced was naive CD4+ T cells sorted from blood. Specified subset: CD45RA+ positively selected. These receptors were collected from a man in his thirties or forties in good health.

This sequence joins TRBV18 and TRBJ1-2; TRBD1 matches at 8 bases. The CDR3 covers 15 residues. Trimming removed 6 bases from V and 4 bases from J; junction bases left unmatched: 10. Germline assignment: CDR1 KGHSH and CDR2 LQKENI. Here the CDR3 reads CASSPGYRGGYGYTF. CDR3 bases: TGTGCCAGCTCCCCGGGCTACAGGGGGGGCTATGGCTACACCTTC.

The genes are TRBV7-9 and TRBJ2-1, with D perhaps TRBD1 (5 bases). Looked up from germline, CDR1 is SEHNR and CDR2 is FQNEAQ (reference sequence). The CDR3 contains 15 residues. Trimming left V 4 bases short and J 1 base short, with 11 bases between. The CDR3 protein is CASSSLKGSYNEQFF. In DNA, the CDR3 is TGTGCCAGCAGCTCCCTCAAGGGGTCCTACAATGAGCAGTTCTTC.

Remarks on this clone: A junction boundary mismatches the germline segment, possibly from a read error. The rearrangement uses TRBV7-2 and TRBJ1-5; TRBD1 is a possible D gene (5 bases). Germline CDR1 SGHTA, CDR2 FQGNSA. The CDR3 has 13 amino acids. The CDR3 sequence: CASSPTPDTTMDF. The CDR3 DNA follows: TGTGCCAGCAGCCCAACTCCGGACACCACAATGGATTTT.

V usage is TRBV4-2 and J usage is TRBJ1-1; 8 bases map to TRBD1. The CDR3 sequence is 14 residues long. Germline CDR1 reads LGHNA; CDR2 reads YNFKEQ. V was clipped by 7 bases and J by 5 bases; unmatched bases: 9. CDR3 sequence: CASTQAGGWTEAFF. In DNA, the CDR3 is TGTGCCAGCACCCAGGCAGGGGGCTGGACTGAAGCTTTCTTT.

Turning to this clone: In the same sample, other DNA sequences code for this CDR3. This rearrangement joins TRBV28 to TRBJ2-7; D may be TRBD1 (6 bases). The CDR3 loop spans 14 amino acids. Trimming stripped 3 bases from V and 3 bases from J, with 12 bases between. Germline assignment: CDR1 MDHEN and CDR2 SYDVKM. The CDR3 sequence: CASSLPGQGYEQYF. The CDR3 coding sequence is TGTGCCAGCAGTTTGCCGGGACAAGGCTACGAGCAGTACTTC.

The chain has TRBV28 and TRBJ1-1, with a possible D match to TRBD1 (6 bases). Germline V gene data show CDR1 as MDHEN and CDR2 as SYDVKM. V lost 3 bases and J lost 8, with 10 bases in between. The CDR3 has 12 amino acids. The DNA for the CDR3 is TGTGCCAGCAGTTTCGGACAGTTCGAAGCTTTCTTT. Its protein product is CASSFGQFEAFF.

This rearrangement joins TRBV9 to TRBJ2-2; TRBD2 is a possible D gene (5 bases). This CDR3 is 16 amino acids long. From germline, CDR1 is SGDLS and CDR2 YYNGEE. V was cut by 3 bases and J by 6 bases, with 18 bases left in between. CDR3 region: CASSDRGSSSPGELFF. The DNA for the CDR3 is TGTGCCAGCAGCGACCGAGGGAGCTCGAGTCCCGGGGAGCTGTTTTTT.

The chain is built from TRBV11-2 and TRBJ1-3; unclear D gene. Germline V lookup: CDR1 SGHAT, CDR2 FQNNGV. This CDR3 spans 16 amino acids. Between the trimmed V and J ends, which lost 0 bases and 0 bases, there was a span of 9 bases. CDR3 nucleotide sequence: TGTGCCAGCAGCTTAGATCATTGGCCCTCTGGAAACACCATATATTTT. This translates into CASSLDHWPSGNTIYF.

This chain links TRBV6-1 with TRBJ1-5, with TRBD1 matching 9 bases. V dropped 0 bases and J dropped 2; count of bases not matched to a gene: 2. CDR1 is MNHNS, CDR2 SASEGT, per germline. CDR3 length: 16 amino acids. The CDR3 DNA sequence: TGTGCCAGCAGTGAAGCCTGGACAGGGGGCAATCAGCCCCAGCATTTT. This encodes CASSEAWTGGNQPQHF.

CDR3 amino acids: CASSQRDGDNYGYTF. The CDR3 DNA follows: TGCGCCAGCAGCCAACGGGACGGCGATAACTATGGCTACACCTTC. The rearrangement links TRBV4-1 to TRBJ1-2, with TRBD1 as a possible D gene (5 bases). Looked up from germline, CDR1 is MGHRA and CDR2 is YSYEKL. This CDR3 region has 15 residues. The V end was cut by 2 bases, the J end by 1 base, with 11 bases between.